This T cell receptor beta chain was found in a study of cytomegalovirus exposure and HLA in healthy donors. General study findings and limits: An apparent linkage of common viral pathogens to several of the most significant clusters emerged in a later analysis. Sequencing likely generated an artifact that appeared as a cluster of highly shared sequence variants.

Details on this clone: The antigen remains undetermined.

Both 60 Vbeta primers and 13 Jbeta primers went into the PCR. Clones were read by immunoSEQ multiplex PCR, and TCRdb kept only the in-frame ones, dropping some. The table includes about 140,000 clones, around 80% detected once. V lost 5 bases to trimming and J lost 2 bases; unmatched junction nucleotides: 5. The CDR3 totals 14 residues. Per germline, CDR1 SQVTM and CDR2 ANQGSEA. Sequences were obtained from PBMCs. V and J are TRBV29-1 and TRBJ2-2, with 7 bases that match TRBD2. The sequence came from a male donor in good health and CMV-seropositive. The CDR3 reads CSVTRLANTGELFF. Written as DNA, the CDR3 is TGCAGCGTTACGAGACTAGCCAACACCGGGGAGCTGTTTTTT.